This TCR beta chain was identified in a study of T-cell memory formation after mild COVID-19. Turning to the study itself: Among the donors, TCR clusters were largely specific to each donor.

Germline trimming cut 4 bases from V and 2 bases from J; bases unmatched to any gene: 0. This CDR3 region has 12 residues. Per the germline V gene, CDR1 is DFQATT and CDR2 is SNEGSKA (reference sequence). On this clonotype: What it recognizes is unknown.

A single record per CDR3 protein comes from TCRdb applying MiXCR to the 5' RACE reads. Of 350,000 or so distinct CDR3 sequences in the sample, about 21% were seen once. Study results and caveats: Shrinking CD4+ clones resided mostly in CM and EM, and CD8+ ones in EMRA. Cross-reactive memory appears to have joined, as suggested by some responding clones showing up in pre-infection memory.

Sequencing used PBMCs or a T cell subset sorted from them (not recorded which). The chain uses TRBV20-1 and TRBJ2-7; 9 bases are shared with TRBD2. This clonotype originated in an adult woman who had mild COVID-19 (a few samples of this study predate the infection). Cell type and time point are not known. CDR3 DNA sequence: TGCAGTGCTACTAGCGGGACCTACGAGCAGTACTTC. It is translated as CSATSGTYEQYF.